One sample yielded the 32 T cell receptor beta chains listed below, sequenced in a study of vaccination effects on CD4 cells after COVID-19. Generated by immunoSEQ multiplex PCR, the TCRdb table keeps only in-frame clones and is missing some. The data hold 60,000 to 80,000 clones, with 74% observed a single time. When less than 13 days of culture had elapsed, CD4+ T cells were isolated. Subjects were given two BNT162b2 or mRNA-1273 vaccine doses. Antigens for these TCRs are unknown. Sequenced material: CD4+ T cells from PBMCs cultured without peptide, taken after COVID-19 vaccination. All receptors derive from a human donor who received a COVID-19 vaccine.

This rearrangement joins TRBV6-4 to TRBJ2-7, with 10 bases lining up with TRBD1. This CDR3 spans 14 amino acids. Per germline, CDR1 MRHNA and CDR2 SNTAGT. The ends lost 4 bases at V and 6 bases at J; junction bases unmatched: 6. The CDR3 is CASSVGTGVSEQYV. CDR3 sequence (DNA): TGTGCCAGCAGTGTAGGGACAGGGGTTTCCGAGCAGTACGTC.

The chain links TRBV6-5 to TRBJ1-5, with D hard to call. V gave up 0 bases and J gave up 7 bases, with 7 bases separating them. The CDR3 is made up of 13 amino acids. Germline V CDR1 and CDR2: MNHEY, SVGAGI. The CDR3 region is CASSYSGKQPQHF. CDR3 bases: TGTGCCAGCAGTTACTCAGGGAAGCAGCCCCAGCATTTT.

This clone has only a few counts. The chain couples TRBV30 to TRBJ1-1; 7 bases fit TRBD1. Germline V gene lookup returns CDR1 GTSNPN and CDR2 SVGIG (reference sequence). With 4 bases clipped from V and 4 bases from J, the junction kept 15 bases outside the gene matches. This CDR3 has 16 residues. The CDR3 sequence: CAWIPARYRGGTEAFF. For the CDR3, the DNA is TGTGCCTGGATTCCAGCGAGGTACAGGGGAGGCACTGAAGCTTTCTTT.

The sample holds one count of this clone. This rearrangement joins TRBV6-1 to TRBJ1-3; D gene ambiguous. Trimming took off 0 bases at V and 0 bases at J, with 12 bases between the two ends. CDR1 MNHNS and CDR2 SASEGT come from the germline V gene. The CDR3 extends over 17 amino acids. The CDR3 bases are TGTGCCAGCAGTGAAGCGCTGGTCACCTACTCTGGAAACACCATATATTTT. Encoded protein: CASSEALVTYSGNTIYF.

This clone was detected once. This chain joins TRBV15 and TRBJ1-6; D gene uncertain. The CDR3 length is 14 residues. Germline lookup yields CDR1 LNHNV and CDR2 YYDKDF (reference sequence). The ends were cut back, 6 bases at V and 5 bases at J, with 11 bases in the middle. Here the CDR3 DNA reads TGTGCCACCAGGGGAGACCCGGATAATTCACCCCTCCACTTT. It encodes CATRGDPDNSPLHF.

The chain employs TRBV7-2 and TRBJ1-3; D gene ambiguous. Trimming shortened V by 4 bases and J by 0 bases, and 13 bases separated the two germline ends. The CDR3 loop spans 16 amino acids. The germline V gene has CDR1 SGHTA and CDR2 FQGNSA. CDR3 coding DNA: TGTGCCAGCAGCTGGTGGACGGCTAGCTCTGGAAACACCATATATTTT. Amino acids: CASSWWTASSGNTIYF. Supplemented by reference TRBV7-2 and TRBJ1-3, the full variable domain reads GAGVSQSPSNKVTEKGKDVELRCDPISGHTALYWYRQSLGQGLEFLIYFQGNSAPDKSGLPSDRFSAERTGGSVSTLTIQRTQQEDSAVYLCASSWWTASSGNTIYFGEGSWLTVV.

The chain joins TRBV24-1 to TRBJ2-3, with 10 bases matching TRBD1. Trimming took 4 bases from V and 4 from J; bases not matched to a gene: 10. CDR1 is KGHDR and CDR2 is SFDVKD in the germline V gene. The length of the CDR3 is 17 residues. The CDR3 coding sequence is TGTGCCACCAGTGAGCTGACAGGGGGCGGGAAGGCAGATACGCAGTATTTT. Translating gives CATSELTGGGKADTQYF.

Here the CDR3 DNA reads TGCGCCAGCAGCCTCTCTCGGGGAGGGAATAGCAATCAGCCCCAGCATTTT. This encodes CASSLSRGGNSNQPQHF. The chain couples TRBV4-1 to TRBJ1-5; no reliable D call. CDR1 MGHRA and CDR2 YSYEKL come from the germline V gene. The length of the CDR3 is 17 residues. Trimming took 4 bases from V and 0 from J, leaving 16 bases between them.

This clone has just one count. V usage is TRBV14 and J usage is TRBJ1-2, with 9 bases identical to TRBD1. Germline V CDR1 and CDR2: SGHDN, FVKESK. This CDR3 has 14 amino acids. V lost 4 bases, J lost 3 bases, and 3 bases stayed unmatched. CDR3 loop: CASSPGQGYYGYTF. In DNA form, the CDR3 reads TGTGCCAGCAGCCCCGGACAGGGGTACTATGGCTACACCTTC.

This clone was seen a few times. V and J are TRBV6-6 and TRBJ1-2, with D perhaps TRBD1 (6 bases). From germline, CDR1 is MNHNY and CDR2 SVGAGI (reference sequence). The CDR3 extends over 13 amino acids. V was clipped by 4 bases and J by 4 bases, with 10 bases between them. The chain's CDR3 is CASSLTGLYGYTF. CDR3 coding DNA: TGTGCCAGCAGTTTAACAGGGCTCTATGGCTACACCTTC.

This chain joins TRBV5-5 and TRBJ1-4; D remains unclear. CDR3 length: 15 amino acids. Germline V gene lookup returns CDR1 SGHKS and CDR2 YYEKEE (reference sequence). The germline V and J ends were trimmed by 4 bases and 4 bases, with 14 bases remaining between them. DNA of the CDR3: TGTGCCAGCAGCATAGGAGGGTCGGTTAATGAAAAACTGTTTTTT. This translates into CASSIGGSVNEKLFF.

The chain employs TRBV5-1 and TRBJ2-3; 9 nucleotides align to TRBD2. The CDR3 spans 15 residues. The germline gives CDR1 SGHRS, CDR2 YFSETQ. Trimming cost V 1 base and J 5 bases; bases outside gene matches: 5. This CDR3 reads CASSLYAGGEDTQYF. The CDR3 region has the DNA TGCGCCAGCAGCTTGTACGCGGGGGGGGAAGATACGCAGTATTTT.

Within the sample, this clone is medium-sized. The chain recombines TRBV11-2 with TRBJ2-7; the match to TRBD1 covers 7 bases. Germline CDR1 SGHAT, CDR2 FQNNGV. The CDR3 runs 15 residues. J was trimmed by 1 base and V by 0 bases; bases with no gene match: 3. The CDR3 DNA reads TGTGCCAGCAGCTTAGAGGGCAGGGGGTCCTACGAGCAGTACGTC. Its translation: CASSLEGRGSYEQYV.

This clone turned up a few times. J is TRBJ1-5 and V is TRBV2; D is unresolved. Germline CDR1 SNHLY, CDR2 FYNNEI. With 4 bases removed from V and 0 bases from J, the gap between germline ends came to 10 bases. This CDR3 has 15 residues. This chain's CDR3 is CASSAERHSNQPQHF. The DNA for the CDR3 is TGTGCCAGCAGTGCTGAACGGCATAGCAATCAGCCCCAGCATTTT.

This clone showed up just once. The chain combines TRBV5-1 with TRBJ2-5; D call uncertain. Germline lookup yields CDR1 SGHRS and CDR2 YFSETQ. This CDR3 region has 15 residues. V lost 4 bases to trimming and J lost 5 bases, with 18 bases between them. Here the CDR3 DNA reads TGCGCCAGCAGCCCGGCTTGGGCGGCGAAGGAGACCCAGTACTTC. Amino acid sequence: CASSPAWAAKETQYF.

The V and J genes are TRBV7-2 and TRBJ1-2; 10 nucleotides match TRBD1. The CDR3 extends over 15 amino acids. Germline-derived CDR1 and CDR2 are SGHTA and FQGNSA. Trimming cost V 5 bases and J 6 bases; bases outside gene matches: 9. The CDR3 loop reads CASSLFPGTGDGYTF. CDR3 DNA: TGTGCCAGCAGCCTATTCCCCGGGACAGGGGATGGCTACACCTTC.

The table lists this clone with a few counts. The V and J genes are TRBV7-2 and TRBJ2-2; D perhaps matches TRBD1 (6 bases). CDR1 is SGHTA and CDR2 is FQGNSA in the germline V gene. V lost 5 bases and J 3 bases, leaving 13 bases between the germline ends. There are 15 residues in the CDR3. The CDR3 sequence is CASSPQGWDTGELFF. The CDR3 bases are TGTGCCAGCAGCCCTCAGGGGTGGGACACCGGGGAGCTGTTTTTT.

V usage is TRBV21-1 and J usage is TRBJ2-5. TRBV21-1 is assigned pseudogene status. CDR3 length: 17 amino acids. The CDR3 sequence is CASSKVGSPKRPETQYF. CDR3 coding DNA: TGTGCCAGCAGCAAAGTAGGAAGCCCTAAACGGCCGGAGACCCAGTACTTC.

The J gene is TRBJ1-3, the V gene TRBV7-2; D is unresolved. The CDR3 is made up of 14 amino acids. Germline V CDR1 and CDR2: SGHTA, FQGNSA. Trimming shortened V by 1 base and J by 7 bases, and 11 bases separated the two germline ends. The CDR3 DNA reads TGTGCCAGCAGCTTAGGGTATGCGTGGAACACCATATATTTT. It encodes CASSLGYAWNTIYF.

The chain is built from TRBV5-6 and TRBJ1-2; 9 positions match TRBD1. The germline V gene encodes CDR1 SGHDT and CDR2 YYEEEE. This CDR3 has 14 amino acids. V lost 4 bases, J lost 7 bases, and 8 bases stayed unmatched. The CDR3 DNA reads as TGTGCCAGCAGCCTAAAACACAGGGGGCCTGGCTACACCTTC. Protein: CASSLKHRGPGYTF.

The V gene is TRBV9, the J gene TRBJ2-3; 16 positions agree with TRBD2. The ends lost 1 base at V and 7 bases at J; junction bases unmatched: 6. This CDR3 has 17 amino acids. In germline, CDR1 is SGDLS, CDR2 YYNGEE. CDR3 amino acids: CASSVRGTSGGVNTQYF. The DNA of the CDR3 is TGTGCCAGCAGCGTACGGGGGACTAGCGGGGGGGTGAATACGCAGTATTTT.

This chain links TRBV18 with TRBJ2-1, with D hard to call. V lost 3 bases to trimming and J lost 4 bases, with 7 bases between them. The CDR3 spans 13 residues. Germline CDR1 and CDR2: KGHSH and LQKENI. The CDR3 nucleotides read TGTGCCAGCTCACCCGTAGGGTACAATGAGCAGTTCTTC. Translating gives CASSPVGYNEQFF.

As DNA, the CDR3 is TGTGCCAGCTCACTACAGGGCTCTGGAAACACCATATATTTT. Residues: CASSLQGSGNTIYF. J is TRBJ1-3 and V is TRBV18; TRBD1 is a possible D gene (6 bases). V was trimmed by 4 bases and J by 0 bases, leaving 7 bases between them. Germline-derived CDR1 and CDR2 are KGHSH and LQKENI. The CDR3 contains 14 residues.

This clone was detected only once. The rearrangement links TRBV28 to TRBJ1-4; D not resolved. CDR1 is MDHEN and CDR2 is SYDVKM in the germline V gene. The CDR3 contains 13 residues. Between the trimmed V and J ends, which lost 6 bases and 8 bases, there was a span of 13 bases. The CDR3 sequence: CASRPPPGEKLFF. The CDR3 DNA sequence: TGTGCCAGCAGACCTCCGCCGGGGGAAAAACTGTTTTTT.

The rearrangement uses TRBV9 and TRBJ2-5; D possibly corresponds to TRBD1 (5 bases). CDR1 is SGDLS, CDR2 YYNGEE, per germline. The CDR3 has 15 residues. V shed 0 bases and J shed 5 bases, with 14 bases lying between them. CDR3 sequence (DNA): TGTGCCAGCAGCGTAGATCAGGGCCTGGGGGAGACCCAGTACTTC. Its protein is CASSVDQGLGETQYF.

This chain connects TRBV5-1 to TRBJ1-3; 9 bases match TRBD1. From germline, CDR1 is SGHRS and CDR2 YFSETQ. This CDR3 has 16 amino acids. The trim removed 4 bases at V and 1 base at J, leaving 6 bases unmatched. The CDR3 reads CASSPRDRESGNTIYF. For the CDR3, the DNA is TGCGCCAGCAGCCCGAGGGACAGGGAGTCTGGAAACACCATATATTTT.

J is TRBJ2-5 and V is TRBV19, with 10 bases identical to TRBD1. Per the germline V gene, CDR1 is LNHDA and CDR2 is SQIVND (reference sequence). The V segment lost 2 bases and the J segment 3 bases; nucleotides outside the gene matches: 6. The CDR3 length is 16 residues. CDR3 protein: CASSIRRTGGKETQYF. The DNA for the CDR3 is TGTGCCAGTAGTATACGTCGGACAGGGGGTAAAGAGACCCAGTACTTC.

The chain joins TRBV6-5 to TRBJ2-1; 7 nucleotides align to TRBD1. The CDR3 is made up of 13 amino acids. Per the germline V gene, CDR1 is MNHEY and CDR2 is SVGAGI. J was trimmed by 4 bases and V by 7 bases; bases with no gene match: 4. The CDR3 spells CASMLTGYNEQFF. The CDR3 coding sequence is TGTGCCAGCATGCTGACAGGGTACAATGAGCAGTTCTTC.

This clone was seen a handful of times. The same CDR3 arises from other DNA sequences in this sample as well. This chain connects TRBV24-1 to TRBJ2-5; D gene uncertain. V lost 3 bases and J 2 bases, leaving 12 bases between the germline ends. The CDR3 contains 15 residues. Germline-derived CDR1 and CDR2 are KGHDR and SFDVKD. The CDR3 DNA reads as TGTGCCACCAGTGATCCCCGGACCGAGCAAGAGACCCAGTACTTC. This encodes CATSDPRTEQETQYF.

This clone was counted a few times. The chain couples TRBV3-1 (or the pseudogene TRBV3-2) to TRBJ1-3, with D uncertain. V was trimmed by 0 bases and J by 0 bases, leaving 0 bases between them. CDR1 and CDR2 from the germline V gene are LGHDT and YNNKEL (reference sequence). This CDR3 has 13 amino acids. DNA for the CDR3: TGTGCCAGCAGCCAAGACTCTGGAAACACCATATATTTT. Translated: CASSQDSGNTIYF.

The sample holds a few counts of this clone. The J gene is TRBJ2-2, the V gene TRBV24-1; D remains unclear. The CDR3 consists of 15 residues. Germline V gene data show CDR1 as KGHDR and CDR2 as SFDVKD. The V end was cut by 0 bases, the J end by 1 base, with 5 bases between. CDR3 sequence reads: CATSDLSGNTGELFF. The CDR3 DNA follows: TGTGCCACCAGTGATTTGTCAGGGAACACCGGGGAGCTGTTTTTT.

The chain recombines TRBV6-2 or TRBV6-3 with TRBJ2-7, with D perhaps TRBD2 (6 bases). Trimming took 6 bases from V and 1 from J, leaving 13 bases between them. The CDR3 totals 14 residues. Germline CDR1 and CDR2: MNHEY and SVGEGT. In nucleotides, the CDR3 is TGTGCCAGCAGCCCCGGTGGGGGGTCCTACGAGCAGTACGTC. Amino acid sequence: CASSPGGGSYEQYV.